Listed here are 3 T cell receptor beta chains from one sample, sequenced in a study of T cells in Graves' hyperthyroidism and ophthalmopathy. RNA transcripts yielded amplified TCR beta CDR3 regions. A set of HTBI primers served as the primers for a first-round RT-PCR of the TCR CDR3. One entry per CDR3 protein, called by TCRdb with MiXCR from the multiplex PCR reads. The sample consists of about 400,000 distinct CDR3 sequences, about 15% of them appearing once. Sequences were obtained from blood. The receptors here all came from a woman in her twenties or thirties with Graves' hyperthyroidism.

In this sample, this clonotype turned up many times. The genes are TRBV18 and TRBJ1-1; tentative D call: TRBD1 (6 bases). The germline V and J ends were trimmed by 4 bases and 5 bases, with 17 bases remaining between them. Germline V CDR1 and CDR2: KGHSH, LQKENI. This CDR3 has 15 amino acids. CDR3 nucleotide sequence: TGTGCCAGCTCACTAGCGGCAGGGGCGCGGACTGAAGCTTTCTTT. Translating it yields CASSLAAGARTEAFF.

This clonotype has a count of ten or more. V gene TRBV30 combines with J gene TRBJ2-7, with 9 bases matching TRBD2. The V gene's germline CDR1 is GTSNPN and CDR2 SVGIG (reference sequence). J gave up 0 bases and V 2 bases, and 8 bases lay outside the gene matches. CDR3 length equals 16 residues. This CDR3 is CAWSRTSALSSYEQYF. The CDR3 DNA reads as TGTGCCTGGAGTCGGACTAGCGCCCTGAGCTCCTACGAGCAGTACTTC. Drawing the rest from reference TRBV30 and TRBJ2-7, the complete variable domain is SQTIHQWPATLVQPVGSPLSLECTVEGTSNPNLYWYRQAAGRGLQLLFYSVGIGQISSEVPQNLSASRPQDRQFILSSKKLLLSDSGFYLCAWSRTSALSSYEQYFGPGTRLTVT.

At least ten counts were recorded for this clonotype. The genes are TRBV6-1 and TRBJ2-1; D is perhaps TRBD1 (7 bases). Germline assignment: CDR1 MNHNS and CDR2 SASEGT. The length of the CDR3 is 15 residues. V lost 6 bases to trimming and J lost 8 bases, with 20 bases between them. Here the CDR3 reads CASRMTRKGGDEQFF. Written as DNA, the CDR3 is TGTGCCAGCAGGATGACTAGGAAAGGGGGCGATGAGCAGTTCTTC.